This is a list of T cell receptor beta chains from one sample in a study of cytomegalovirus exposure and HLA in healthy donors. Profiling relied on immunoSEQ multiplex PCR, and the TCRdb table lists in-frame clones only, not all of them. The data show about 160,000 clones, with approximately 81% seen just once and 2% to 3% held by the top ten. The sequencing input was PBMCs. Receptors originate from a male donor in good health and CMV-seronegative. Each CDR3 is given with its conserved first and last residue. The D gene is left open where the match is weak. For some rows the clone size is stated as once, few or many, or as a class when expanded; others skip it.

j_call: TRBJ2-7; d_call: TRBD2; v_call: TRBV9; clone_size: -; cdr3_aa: CASSAAGGAYEQYF; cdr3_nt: TGTGCCAGCAGCGCTGCGGGGGGGGCTTACGAGCAGTACTTC
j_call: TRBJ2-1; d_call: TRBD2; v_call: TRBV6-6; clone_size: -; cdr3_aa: CASSPGLAGGPGEQFF; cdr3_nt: TGTGCCAGCAGTCCGGGACTAGCGGGAGGACCAGGTGAGCAGTTCTTC
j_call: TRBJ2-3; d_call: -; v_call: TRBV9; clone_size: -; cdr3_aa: CASSVSGSTDTQYF; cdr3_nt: TGTGCCAGCAGCGTCTCCGGGAGCACAGATACGCAGTATTTT
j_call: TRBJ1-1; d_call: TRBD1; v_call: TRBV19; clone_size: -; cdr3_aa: CASSEQGIGTEAFF; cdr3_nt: TGTGCCAGTAGTGAACAGGGGATCGGCACTGAAGCTTTCTTT
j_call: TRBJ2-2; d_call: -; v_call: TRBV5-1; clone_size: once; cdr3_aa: CASSPVRGFAGELFF; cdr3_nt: TGCGCCAGCAGTCCGGTCAGGGGATTCGCGGGGGAGCTGTTTTTT
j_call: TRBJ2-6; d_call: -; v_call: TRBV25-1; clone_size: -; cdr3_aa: CASSVTGSGANVLTF; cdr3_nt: TGTGCCAGCAGTGTAACAGGGTCTGGGGCCAACGTCCTGACTTTC
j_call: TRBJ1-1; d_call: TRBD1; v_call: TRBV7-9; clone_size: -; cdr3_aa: CAAGGRGQLANTEAFF; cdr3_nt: TGTGCCGCCGGAGGCAGGGGGCAATTGGCGAACACTGAAGCTTTCTTT
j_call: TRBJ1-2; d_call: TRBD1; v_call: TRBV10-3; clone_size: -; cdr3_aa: CAISDRTGILNYGYTF; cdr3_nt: TGTGCCATCAGTGACCGGACAGGGATTCTGAACTATGGCTACACCTTC
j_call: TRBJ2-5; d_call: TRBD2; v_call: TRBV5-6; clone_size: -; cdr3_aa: CASSLGGGQGTQYF; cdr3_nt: TGTGCCAGCAGCCTCGGGGGGGGCCAAGGGACCCAGTACTTC
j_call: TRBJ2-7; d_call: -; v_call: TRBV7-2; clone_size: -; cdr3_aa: CASSLQETGFDYEQYF; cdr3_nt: TGTGCCAGCAGCTTACAGGAGACAGGATTCGACTACGAGCAGTACTTC
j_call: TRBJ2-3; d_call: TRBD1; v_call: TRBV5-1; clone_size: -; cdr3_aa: CASSLVGTGSPDTQYF; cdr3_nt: TGCGCCAGCAGCTTGGTCGGGACAGGGTCCCCAGATACGCAGTATTTT
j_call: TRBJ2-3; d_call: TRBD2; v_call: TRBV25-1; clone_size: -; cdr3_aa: CASSIGTSADTQYF; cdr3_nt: TGTGCCAGCAGCATCGGGACTAGCGCCGATACGCAGTATTTT
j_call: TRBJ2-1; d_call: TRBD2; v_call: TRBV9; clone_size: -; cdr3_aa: CASSMGLDDVGHEQFF; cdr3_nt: TGTGCCAGCAGCATGGGACTAGATGATGTCGGTCATGAGCAGTTCTTC
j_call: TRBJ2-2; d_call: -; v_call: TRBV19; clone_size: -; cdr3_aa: CASSISRSPNTGELFF; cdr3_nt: TGTGCCAGTAGTATTTCGAGGAGTCCGAACACCGGGGAGCTGTTTTTT
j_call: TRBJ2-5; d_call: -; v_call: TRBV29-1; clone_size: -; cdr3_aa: CSVESFWAGTLTSSNKETQYF; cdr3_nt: TGCAGCGTTGAAAGTTTTTGGGCCGGGACCTTGACTAGTTCAAATAAAGAGACCCAGTACTTC
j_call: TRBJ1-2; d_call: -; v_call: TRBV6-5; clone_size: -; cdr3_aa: CASSSPGGGYTF; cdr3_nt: TGTGCCAGCAGTTCCCCAGGTGGGGGCTACACCTTC
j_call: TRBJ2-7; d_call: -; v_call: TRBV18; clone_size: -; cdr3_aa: CASSTDSFRYEQYF; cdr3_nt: TGTGCCAGCTCAACTGACAGTTTCCGCTACGAGCAGTACTTC
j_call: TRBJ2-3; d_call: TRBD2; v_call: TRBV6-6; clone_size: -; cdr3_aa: CASSYSGQGGDTQYF; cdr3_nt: TGTGCCAGCAGTTACTCCGGGCAGGGAGGGGATACGCAGTATTTT